This TCR beta chain was recorded in a study of blood T cells in healthy people across ages. The sample holds many counts of this clonotype. Its specificity is unknown. Combining a sample-barcoded 5' primer with a J-beta primer mix, a second PCR ran for roughly 7 to 11 cycles. Every sample gave at least 2.5 million paired-end reads containing CDR3. MiXCR, run by TCRdb on the 5' RACE reads, gives a single entry per CDR3 protein. The sample yields 750,000 to 950,000 distinct CDR3 sequences, about 29% seen once. Study-wide results and limits: More naive CD4+ cells and higher diversity marked long-lived donors relative to aged donors.

With 5 bases clipped from V and 4 bases from J, the junction kept 8 bases outside the gene matches. The CDR3 runs 15 residues. Germline loops: CDR1 SGHTA, CDR2 FQGNSA. These same records also appear under a second study, on T cells of mothers and their children. In that study: Slightly higher overlap, not significant, was seen in related mother-child pairs than in unrelated pairs.

The clonotype was recovered from a woman in her 40s in good health. Sample: blood. The chain carries TRBV7-2 and TRBJ1-1, with TRBD1 matching 9 bases. The CDR3 coding sequence is TGTGCCAGCAGCCAGGGACAGGGTCCCTCCACTGAAGCTTTCTTT. This sequence encodes CASSQGQGPSTEAFF.